The 8 T cell receptor beta chains listed next were all sequenced from one sample in a study of blood T cell repertoires in COVID-19. Profiled with immunoSEQ multiplex PCR; TCRdb holds only in-frame clones, not every one. The sample has about 150,000 clones, about 88% seen once. Sequenced input: peripheral blood. The source of these receptors is a woman in her sixties with COVID-19, enrolled during active disease.

V and J are TRBV6-1 and TRBJ2-7; the D is unclear. The CDR3 length is 11 residues. The V end lost 3 bases, the J end lost 4 bases, and 4 bases lay between the germline ends. Per germline, CDR1 MNHNS and CDR2 SASEGT. The CDR3 coding sequence is TGTGCCAGCAGTGACCAGTACGAGCAGTACGTC. This gives the protein CASSDQYEQYV.

This clone was observed a single time. The rearrangement joins TRBV5-4 to TRBJ1-2; D not resolved. Deletions cut 2 bases from V and 2 bases from J, with 10 bases between. The germline V gene has CDR1 SGHNT and CDR2 YYREEE (reference sequence). The CDR3 is made up of 14 amino acids. CDR3 sequence reads: CASSFGTENYGYTF. In DNA form, the CDR3 reads TGTGCCAGCAGCTTCGGAACGGAGAACTATGGCTACACCTTC.

With regard to this clone: At one of its ends the junction is not consistent with the germline gene, which may arise from a read error. Different DNA sequences within this sample yield the same CDR3. V is TRBV18 and J is TRBJ1-5, with a weak D call TRBD1 (5 bases). The CDR3 extends over 14 amino acids. Germline V gene data show CDR1 as KGHSH and CDR2 as LQKENI. DNA of the CDR3: TGTGCCAGCTCACCCCCAGGGAGGGATCAGCCTCAGCATTTT. Translated, it gives CASSPPGRDQPQHF.

The chain couples TRBV19 to TRBJ1-5; TRBD1 matches at 7 bases. The CDR3 is 13 amino acids. Unmatched junction bases numbered 2, after V lost 2 bases and J lost 7 bases. Germline V gene sequence: CDR1 LNHDA, CDR2 SQIVND (reference sequence). The CDR3 is CASSIIGGQPQHF. In DNA form, the CDR3 reads TGTGCCAGTAGTATAATAGGGGGCCAGCCCCAGCATTTT.

In DNA, the CDR3 is TGTGCCAGCAGCTTCCGGCCAGAGGGGGCTGGGGCCAACGTCCTGACTTTC. It is translated as CASSFRPEGAGANVLTF. V and J are TRBV11-2 and TRBJ2-6, with a tentative D call TRBD1 (6 bases). CDR3 size: 17 residues. V lost 3 bases to trimming and J lost 2 bases, with 14 bases between them. Germline assignment: CDR1 SGHAT and CDR2 FQNNGV.

The chain joins TRBV18 to TRBJ1-1, with D maybe TRBD1 (5 bases). Trimming shortened V by 5 bases and J by 0 bases, and 19 bases separated the two germline ends. This CDR3 contains 17 residues. Per germline, CDR1 KGHSH and CDR2 LQKENI. The CDR3 spells CASSMGRRRGLNTEAFF. In DNA form, the CDR3 reads TGTGCCAGCTCAATGGGCAGAAGGAGGGGTTTGAACACTGAAGCTTTCTTT.

The chain combines TRBV5-1 with TRBJ1-2; D call uncertain. The germline V gene has CDR1 SGHRS and CDR2 YFSETQ. V lost 0 bases to trimming and J lost 3 bases, with 6 bases between them. The length of the CDR3 is 13 residues. The CDR3 DNA follows: TGCGCCAGCAGCTTGGCCGCAGACTATGGCTACACCTTC. It codes for CASSLAADYGYTF.

This rearrangement joins TRBV12-3 or TRBV12-4 to TRBJ1-1; D is possibly TRBD1 (6 bases). The CDR3 has 13 amino acids. V lost 7 bases, J lost 5 bases, and 14 bases lay in between. The CDR3: CASNLGGNTEAFF. The CDR3 region has the DNA TGTGCCAGCAACTTAGGGGGTAATACTGAAGCTTTCTTT.